This record concerns one TCR beta chain sequence. The antigen remains undetermined. The data originate from a study of PD-1 blockade in classical Hodgkin lymphoma. The CDR3 has 15 amino acids. CDR1 and CDR2 from the germline V gene are MGHRA and YSYEKL. V lost 0 bases, J lost 6 bases, and 7 bases stayed unmatched. Each and every patient relapsed after autologous stem cell transplantation, and patients got differing brentuximab vedotin exposure. Profiled with immunoSEQ multiplex PCR; TCRdb holds only in-frame clones, not every one. Of roughly 42,000 clones listed, 76% are singletons. Notes on the study in general: Complete responders matched newly diagnosed patients in baseline diversity. As was reported, newly diagnosed patients showed lower baseline TCR diversity than healthy donors did.

The sample here was peripheral blood mononuclear cells (PBMCs), taken at baseline. The sequence came from a human donor with classical Hodgkin lymphoma. This sequence joins TRBV4-1 and TRBJ2-7; TRBD2 matches at 8 bases. The CDR3 loop is CASSQEGGLVSEQYF. The CDR3 region has the DNA TGCGCCAGCAGCCAAGAAGGGGGACTAGTTTCCGAGCAGTACTTC.